This T cell receptor (beta chain) was profiled in a study of graft-versus-host responses after intestinal transplantation (dated by TCRdb to the early 2020s). For context, the study as a whole: The transplants that recipients received were multivisceral, liver-intestinal, or isolated intestinal. A peak of at least 4% donor T cells among recipient peripheral blood mononuclear cells was the definition used for donor T cell macrochimerism. The cohort enrolled 24 intestinal transplant recipients including one retransplant, and 3 patients lacking pretransplant specimens were excluded. Alloreactive clones were identified by sequencing pre-transplant mixed lymphocyte reaction products and comparing them with unstimulated pre-transplant donor and recipient T cells. Rather than going through the commercial service, samples from a few later patients were sequenced in-house on an Illumina MiSeq and processed with MiXCR. Every recipient was given anti-thymocyte globulin induction, then maintenance tacrolimus and steroids for approximately 3 years. After intestinal transplantation, graft-versus-host and host-versus-graft alloreactive T cell clones in the graft, circulation and bone marrow were tracked using bulk TCR-beta CDR3 sequencing.

Regarding this clone: Its antigen is still unknown. No base qualities exist here, and no much larger clone lies one base off it.

The time point label for this specimen denotes: cells obtained before transplantation from donor or recipient. CD3+CD4+ and CD3+CD8+ populations were FACS-sorted from unstimulated pre-transplant donor and recipient cells taken from spleen or lymph nodes. Study-wide conclusions, independent of this receptor: GvH clones turned up in recipient bone marrow, with some appearing earlier in ileal mucosa or blood, a pattern consistent with an intestinal mucosal origin. In patients with donor T cell macrochimerism, the allografts had high GvH to HvG T cell clonal ratios. Early after transplant, peak levels of circulating GvH clones were found to be associated with declines in HvG clones. The conclusions were limited by the relatively low number and heterogeneity of the intestinal transplant patients.

The V and J ends are trimmed by 3 bases and 3 bases, leaving 6 bases between them. The germline V gene encodes CDR1 LNHDA and CDR2 SQIVND (reference sequence). From its cysteine to its phenylalanine, the CDR3 spans 13 amino acids. The only DNA kept is the CDR3, 39 bases in frame from the first base. The library was made by the immunoSEQ multiplex PCR assay. For most patients, genomic DNA was isolated with the Qiagen DNeasy Blood and Tissue Kit and sent frozen to Adaptive Biotechnologies for TCR sequencing. High-throughput TCR-beta CDR3 sequencing of genomic DNA from most patients was performed by Adaptive Biotechnologies. The authors processed their data as follows. Adaptive's ImmunoSEQ software was the source of the TCR sequencing data for 15 to 20 patients, while a few other patients were processed with MiXCR and VDJtools. To correct CD4 versus CD8 sorting errors, any sequence found in both subsets at a frequency ratio below 5:1 was removed. Because the origin of CDR3 nucleotide sequences shared between donor and recipient could not be assigned, those sequences were removed. To count as alloreactive, a clone needed at least 2-fold expansion over unstimulated cells and a minimum CFSE-low frequency of 0.002% (template counts) or 0.001% (read counts). Clones were considered mappable if detected in sequenced pre-transplant spleen, lymph node, or MLR CFSE-low populations of the donor or recipient. Cumulative frequency of alloreactive clones was calculated as a percentage of all sequences weighted by copy number. TCRdb limited this immuneACCESS table to in-frame rearrangements with V and J called. A share of clones is missing; checked studies link under half to unresolved V genes, and the rest is unexplained. V and J calls and clone size follow that table, whereas D and trimming were derived from the DNA. A total of under 150,000 clones appear in this sample, just under 95% of them only once. The ten largest clones capture about 0.11% of the sample.

The sequence links TRBV19 to TRBJ2-1; no D segment can be confidently identified. The material sequenced was unstimulated CD4+ T cells sorted from spleen or lymph node cells, taken before intestinal transplant. The source is a human donor who received an intestinal transplant. The CDR3 sequence is CASSIRHYNEQFF. DNA sequence: TGTGCCAGTAGTATTAGACACTACAATGAGCAGTTCTTC.